The 32 T cell receptor beta chains below all came from one sample that was sequenced in a study of shared clonotypes between healthy human individuals. Assay used: immunoSEQ multiplex PCR; TCRdb lists only in-frame clones, some missing. The sample contains 600,000 to 750,000 clones, 80% to 95% of which appear only once. Sequencing was done on a sample of memory CD8+ T cells from PBMCs. Subset described: CD45RO+ cells pooled with CCR7-negative TemRA cells. These receptors all stem from a man aged 18 to 29 in good health. Some clones in this sample may be carry-over from other donors' samples.

This chain uses TRBV7-9 with TRBJ2-1; possibly TRBD1 for D (5 bases). Germline CDR1 reads SEHNR; CDR2 reads FQNEAQ (reference sequence). CDR3 size: 16 residues. Deletions cut 2 bases from V and 0 bases from J, with 11 bases between. The CDR3 DNA sequence: TGTGCCAGCAGCTTATTCAGGGCCAACTCCTACAATGAGCAGTTCTTC. This gives the protein CASSLFRANSYNEQFF.

The chain is built from TRBV27 and TRBJ1-1; D remains unclear. Between the trimmed V and J ends, which lost 5 bases and 4 bases, there was a span of 11 bases. Germline V gives CDR1 MNHEY, CDR2 SMNVEV (reference sequence). The CDR3 sequence is 13 residues long. The CDR3 spells CASSSSDITEAFF. CDR3 nucleotide sequence: TGTGCCAGCAGTAGTTCCGATATCACTGAAGCTTTCTTT.

This chain uses TRBV27 with TRBJ2-3; a possible D gene is TRBD2 (8 bases). Trimming pared 7 bases from V and 6 bases from J, leaving 26 bases between. Germline V gene data show CDR1 as MNHEY and CDR2 as SMNVEV (reference sequence). The CDR3 runs 17 residues. Here the CDR3 DNA reads TGTGCCAGCATCCCTAGAGGGGGCGGGGGGACTGGGGATACGCAGTATTTT. Translated: CASIPRGGGGTGDTQYF.

The chain uses TRBV4-1 and TRBJ1-4; the match to TRBD1 covers 9 bases. The CDR3 spans 19 residues. V dropped 1 base and J dropped 6; count of bases not matched to a gene: 15. Germline-derived CDR1 and CDR2 are MGHRA and YSYEKL. This chain's CDR3 is CASSQVRRDRAIFHEKLFF. The CDR3 DNA is TGCGCCAGCAGCCAAGTGAGGAGGGACAGGGCCATCTTTCATGAAAAACTGTTTTTT.

The chain combines TRBV4-3 with TRBJ2-1; D ambiguous. This CDR3 spans 15 amino acids. Germline V gene sequence: CDR1 LGHNA, CDR2 YSLEER. V gave up 4 bases and J gave up 5 bases, with 15 bases separating them. The CDR3 here is CASSLSQADDNEQFF. DNA of the CDR3: TGCGCCAGCAGCCTAAGCCAGGCCGACGACAATGAGCAGTTCTTC.

This clone has a single count. This chain uses TRBV19 with TRBJ1-2; 7 positions match TRBD1. The CDR3 has 15 amino acids. V trimming: 5 bases; J trimming: 4 bases; junction bases outside the gene matches: 10. The germline CDR1 and CDR2 sequences are LNHDA and SQIVND (reference sequence). The CDR3 protein is CASSPYPDRSYGYTF. The CDR3 DNA follows: TGTGCCAGTAGTCCCTACCCGGACAGGAGCTATGGCTACACCTTC.

V gene TRBV19 combines with J gene TRBJ1-2, with D perhaps matching TRBD1 (5 bases). CDR3 length equals 13 residues. Germline V CDR1 and CDR2: LNHDA, SQIVND (reference sequence). The ends were cut back, 2 bases at V and 2 bases at J, with 6 bases in the middle. The CDR3: CASSIHRNYGYTF. As DNA, the CDR3 is TGTGCCAGTAGTATACACAGGAACTATGGCTACACCTTC. Using reference TRBV19 and TRBJ1-2 for the parts outside the CDR3, the full variable domain is DGGITQSPKYLFRKEGQNVTLSCEQNLNHDAMYWYRQDPGQGLRLIYYSQIVNDFQKGDIAEGYSVSREKKESFPLTVTSAQKNPTAFYLCASSIHRNYGYTFGSGTRLTVV.

The chain has TRBV27 and TRBJ1-2; D gene uncertain. This CDR3 spans 13 amino acids. Per the germline V gene, CDR1 is MNHEY and CDR2 is SMNVEV (reference sequence). Trimming removed 0 bases from V and 4 bases from J, with 6 bases in between. CDR3 protein: CASSLSSTYGYTF. In DNA form, the CDR3 reads TGTGCCAGCAGTTTATCAAGCACCTATGGCTACACCTTC.

This clone was seen only once. CDR3 amino acids: CASSWAGGYEQYF. The DNA of the CDR3 is TGTGCCAGCAGCTGGGCAGGGGGCTACGAGCAGTACTTC. The rearrangement links TRBV7-9 to TRBJ2-7, with 7 bases identical to TRBD1. V was clipped by 4 bases and J by 3 bases; unmatched bases: 3. The CDR3 runs to 13 residues. Germline V lookup: CDR1 SEHNR, CDR2 FQNEAQ (reference sequence).

This clone was picked up one time. The rearrangement joins TRBV15 to TRBJ1-2; D perhaps matches TRBD1 (5 bases). The germline V and J ends were trimmed by 2 bases and 7 bases, with 11 bases remaining between them. From germline, CDR1 is LNHNV and CDR2 YYDKDF (reference sequence). The CDR3 has 13 amino acids. The CDR3 sequence is CATSRKTDSGYTF. In DNA, the CDR3 is TGTGCCACCAGCAGAAAGACAGACAGTGGCTACACCTTC.

The chain recombines TRBV2 with TRBJ1-4, with 8 bases lining up with TRBD1. The V segment lost 7 bases and the J segment 8 bases; nucleotides outside the gene matches: 6. This CDR3 is 13 amino acids long. Germline-derived CDR1 and CDR2 are SNHLY and FYNNEI. Written as DNA, the CDR3 is TGTGCCAGCATTGGACAGGGAGAGGAAAAACTGTTTTTT. This gives the protein CASIGQGEEKLFF.

The rearrangement uses TRBV28 and TRBJ1-5; a possible D gene is TRBD1 (5 bases). This CDR3 has 17 amino acids. V lost 6 bases and J lost 1, with 19 bases in between. Germline CDR1 and CDR2: MDHEN and SYDVKM. The CDR3 region has the DNA TGTGCCAGCAGCCCTCGGTGGAGGGGAGCCAGCAATCAGCCCCAGCATTTT. Its translation is CASSPRWRGASNQPQHF.

V gene TRBV2 combines with J gene TRBJ1-2; 9 positions agree with TRBD1. Trimming removed 10 bases from V and 8 bases from J; junction bases left unmatched: 8. CDR1 is SNHLY, CDR2 FYNNEI, per germline. This CDR3 comprises 12 residues. In nucleotides, the CDR3 is TGTGCCAATTCAGAGGGGACAGGGGGCTACACCTTC. Its protein product is CANSEGTGGYTF. Supplemented by reference TRBV2 and TRBJ1-2, the full variable domain reads EPEVTQTPSHQVTQMGQEVILRCVPISNHLYFYWYRQILGQKVEFLVSFYNNEISEKSEIFDDQFSVERPDGSNFTLKIRSTKLEDSAMYFCANSEGTGGYTFGSGTRLTVV.

This clone has just one count. The CDR3 protein is CASSPGQGGNQPQHF. CDR3 nucleotides: TGCGCCAGCAGCCCTGGACAGGGAGGGAATCAGCCCCAGCATTTT. The chain carries TRBV5-1 and TRBJ1-5; 8 nucleotides agree with TRBD1. The germline CDR1 and CDR2 sequences are SGHRS and YFSETQ. The V segment lost 4 bases and the J segment 4 bases; nucleotides outside the gene matches: 7. The CDR3 has 15 residues. The variable domain in full, with the rest retrieved from reference TRBV5-1 and TRBJ1-5, is KAGVTQTPRYLIKTRGQQVTLSCSPISGHRSVSWYQQTPGQGLQFLFEYFSETQRNKGNFPGRFSGRQFSNSRSEMNVSTLELGDSALYLCASSPGQGGNQPQHFGDGTRLSIL.

Points on this clone: The same CDR3 can be traced to other DNA sequences in this sample. The V call is TRBV27, the J call TRBJ2-7; no reliable D call. V was pared by 1 base and J by 3 bases, with 7 bases between. The CDR3 runs 13 residues. The germline V gene encodes CDR1 MNHEY and CDR2 SMNVEV (reference sequence). The CDR3 protein is CASSLLGDYEQYF. The CDR3 DNA is TGTGCCAGCAGTTTATTAGGAGACTACGAGCAGTACTTC.

A remark on this clone: Other DNA sequences of this sample code for an identical CDR3. This rearrangement joins TRBV19 to TRBJ1-5; D gene unclear. CDR3 size: 12 residues. Per the germline V gene, CDR1 is LNHDA and CDR2 is SQIVND (reference sequence). Trimming took off 1 base at V and 6 bases at J, with 4 bases between the two ends. The CDR3 reads CASSIGGQPQHF. CDR3 nucleotides: TGTGCCAGTAGTATAGGTGGTCAGCCCCAGCATTTT.

The chain combines TRBV9 with TRBJ1-5; maybe TRBD1 (6 bases). CDR1 SGDLS and CDR2 YYNGEE come from the germline V gene. V lost 0 bases, J lost 6 bases, and 10 bases lay in between. The length of the CDR3 is 14 residues. The chain's CDR3 is CASSVGQDSQPQHF. The CDR3 DNA sequence: TGTGCCAGCAGCGTAGGGCAGGACAGTCAGCCCCAGCATTTT.

The gene calls are TRBV2 and TRBJ2-3, with D possibly matching TRBD1 (6 bases). The CDR3 contains 15 residues. Germline CDR1 and CDR2: SNHLY and FYNNEI. V was shortened by 2 bases and J by 3 bases, with 12 bases between the two germline ends. CDR3 sequence reads: CASSEPGASTDTQYF. CDR3 bases: TGTGCCAGCAGTGAACCAGGGGCCTCGACAGATACGCAGTATTTT.

The chain has TRBV7-7 and TRBJ2-2; D unresolved. V was trimmed by 3 bases and J by 7 bases, leaving 3 bases between them. Germline V gene sequence: CDR1 SSHAT, CDR2 FNYEAQ (reference sequence). The CDR3 loop spans 11 amino acids. CDR3 sequence reads: CASSLDGELFF. The DNA for the CDR3 is TGTGCCAGCAGCTTGGACGGGGAGCTGTTTTTT.

The V and J genes are TRBV13 and TRBJ1-2; D might be TRBD1 (5 bases). Looked up from germline, CDR1 is PRHDT and CDR2 is FYEKMQ (reference sequence). This CDR3 has 15 residues. The V end lost 5 bases, the J end lost 5 bases, and 18 bases lay between the germline ends. Written as DNA, the CDR3 is TGTGCCAGCAGCCTTGACGTGGCGGGGGGTTATGGCTACACCTTC. This encodes CASSLDVAGGYGYTF.

Only one count was recorded for this clone. This chain joins TRBV10-2 and TRBJ2-5; possible D gene TRBD2, 5 bases. The CDR3 covers 12 residues. Germline values: CDR1 WSHSY, CDR2 SAAADI. Between the trimmed V and J ends, which lost 3 bases and 11 bases, there was a span of 13 bases. This chain's CDR3 is CASSDRSGEQYF. CDR3 DNA: TGCGCCAGCAGTGATAGGAGTGGGGAGCAGTACTTC.

Notes on this clone: The same CDR3 also results from other DNA sequences found in this sample. V usage is TRBV14 and J usage is TRBJ1-1, with 8 bases that match TRBD1. CDR1 and CDR2 (germline): SGHDN, FVKESK. V trimming: 4 bases; J trimming: 3 bases; junction bases outside the gene matches: 4. This CDR3 region has 14 residues. This CDR3 is CASSLGQGDTEAFF. CDR3 sequence (DNA): TGTGCCAGCAGCCTTGGACAGGGAGACACTGAAGCTTTCTTT.

The chain combines TRBV4-1 with TRBJ1-3; no reliable D call. CDR3 length equals 13 residues. CDR1 is MGHRA and CDR2 is YSYEKL in the germline V gene. The V gene lost 4 bases and the J gene lost 0 bases, with 4 bases spanning the gap. CDR3 in DNA: TGCGCCAGCAGCCGACGCTCTGGAAACACCATATATTTT. Protein sequence: CASSRRSGNTIYF.

This chain connects TRBV13 to TRBJ2-3; 12 positions agree with TRBD2. Trimming took 4 bases from V and 3 from J; bases not matched to a gene: 2. The CDR3 has 15 amino acids. CDR1 and CDR2 from the germline V gene are PRHDT and FYEKMQ (reference sequence). CDR3 sequence reads: CASSSTSGRTDTQYF. DNA of the CDR3: TGTGCCAGCAGCTCGACTAGCGGGAGAACAGATACGCAGTATTTT.

This rearrangement joins TRBV27 to TRBJ2-7, with a possible D match to TRBD1 (6 bases). Looked up from germline, CDR1 is MNHEY and CDR2 is SMNVEV (reference sequence). V was cut by 6 bases and J by 4 bases, with 10 bases left in between. The CDR3 is 12 amino acids. The CDR3 protein is CASSSGQYEQYF. CDR3 sequence (DNA): TGTGCCAGCAGCTCCGGACAGTACGAGCAGTACTTC.

The sample holds one count of this clone. This chain joins TRBV15 and TRBJ1-2; perhaps TRBD1 as D (5 bases). The CDR3 is made up of 17 amino acids. CDR1 is LNHNV, CDR2 YYDKDF, per germline (reference sequence). The germline V and J ends were trimmed by 0 bases and 0 bases, with 14 bases remaining between them. The CDR3: CATSRDREQGANYGYTF. CDR3 bases: TGTGCCACCAGCAGAGATCGGGAGCAGGGTGCTAACTATGGCTACACCTTC.

Worth noting for this clone: At one of its ends the junction is not consistent with the germline gene, which may arise from a read error. The J gene is TRBJ1-1, the V gene TRBV19; no clear D. The CDR3 runs to 12 residues. CDR1 is LNHDA and CDR2 is SQIVND in the germline V gene (reference sequence). The CDR3 DNA sequence: TGTGCCAGTAGTTCCTTCGACACGGAAGCTTTCTTT. The encoded protein is CASSSFDTEAFF.

This chain uses TRBV11-2 with TRBJ2-1; 10 nucleotides align to TRBD2. The CDR3 extends over 15 amino acids. CDR1 and CDR2 (germline): SGHAT, FQNNGV. Germline trimming cut 5 bases from V and 5 bases from J; bases unmatched to any gene: 6. This CDR3 reads CASSPGTSAHNEQFF. DNA of the CDR3: TGTGCCAGCAGCCCAGGGACTAGCGCACACAATGAGCAGTTCTTC.

The CDR3 nucleotides read TGCGCCAGCAGTGGGACAGCCATAAGTGCAACTAATGAAAAACTGTTTTTT. Its protein product is CASSGTAISATNEKLFF. J is TRBJ1-4 and V is TRBV5-1; TRBD1 matches 7 bases. The J segment lost 0 bases and the V segment lost 5 bases, leaving 10 bases of the junction unmatched. This CDR3 has 17 amino acids. Germline lookup yields CDR1 SGHRS and CDR2 YFSETQ.

The rearrangement joins TRBV9 to TRBJ2-1, with 9 bases aligning to TRBD1. Unmatched junction bases numbered 11, after V lost 4 bases and J lost 0 bases. CDR1 SGDLS and CDR2 YYNGEE come from the germline V gene. This CDR3 comprises 18 residues. Here the CDR3 reads CASSPPPGQGPSYNEQFF. The CDR3 coding sequence is TGTGCCAGCAGCCCGCCACCCGGACAGGGGCCCTCCTACAATGAGCAGTTCTTC.

The chain employs TRBV6-5 and TRBJ2-1; TRBD1 is a possible D gene (6 bases). The CDR3 is 14 amino acids. The V and J ends lost 6 bases and 6 bases respectively, with 15 bases between them. Germline V gene sequence: CDR1 MNHEY, CDR2 SVGAGI. CDR3 sequence reads: CASRQGSRVNEQFF. The CDR3 DNA reads TGTGCCAGCAGACAGGGCTCCCGGGTCAATGAGCAGTTCTTC.

This clone was found once. This sequence joins TRBV9 and TRBJ2-3; TRBD1 might be the D (6 bases). This CDR3 is 15 amino acids long. With 0 bases removed from V and 0 bases from J, the gap between germline ends came to 8 bases. Germline values: CDR1 SGDLS, CDR2 YYNGEE. The CDR3 region has the DNA TGTGCCAGCAGCGTAGAGGGGGTGAGCACAGATACGCAGTATTTT. This encodes CASSVEGVSTDTQYF.